A single sample is the source of the 27 T cell receptor beta chains below, sequenced in a study of OX40 agonist ivuxolimab in advanced cancers. Only in-frame clones appear in the TCRdb table, and some are missing; sequencing was by immunoSEQ multiplex PCR. Of approximately 61,000 clones in the sample, about 80% were seen once. The material was CD4+ or CD8+ T cells sorted from blood, obtained in a trial of the OX40 agonist ivuxolimab. These TCRs come from an adult with an advanced solid tumor such as melanoma, head and neck, liver or kidney cancer.

The chain is built from TRBV30 and TRBJ2-1; 11 positions agree with TRBD1. Unmatched junction bases numbered 17, after V lost 2 bases and J lost 2 bases. The CDR3 has 20 residues. Per germline, CDR1 GTSNPN and CDR2 SVGIG (reference sequence). The CDR3 coding sequence is TGTGCCTGGAGTTTCAGACGGACAGGGGGCGCGATAAAGGCCTACAATGAGCAGTTCTTC. It translates to CAWSFRRTGGAIKAYNEQFF.

This rearrangement joins TRBV29-1 to TRBJ1-6; D is uncertain. The V end lost 7 bases, the J end lost 10 bases, and 17 bases lay between the germline ends. CDR1 and CDR2 (germline): SQVTM, ANQGSEA. The CDR3 has 13 amino acids. The CDR3: CSAGEASGSPLHF. The DNA of the CDR3 is TGCAGCGCTGGGGAGGCTTCGGGATCACCCCTCCACTTT.

The chain links TRBV18 to TRBJ2-6; no reliable D call. The CDR3 runs to 15 residues. With 6 bases removed from V and 0 bases from J, the gap between germline ends came to 9 bases. CDR1 and CDR2 (germline): KGHSH, LQKENI. CDR3 region: CASSALLSGANVLTF. CDR3 bases: TGTGCCAGCTCGGCCCTGCTCTCTGGGGCCAACGTCCTGACTTTC.

The chain carries TRBV19 and TRBJ2-5; a weak D match, TRBD2 (5 bases). V was cut by 5 bases and J by 2 bases, with 12 bases left in between. CDR1 is LNHDA and CDR2 is SQIVND in the germline V gene (reference sequence). CDR3 size: 14 residues. Here the CDR3 DNA reads TGTGCCAGTAGTCCCCGGGATCGTCAAGAGACCCAGTACTTC. Residues: CASSPRDRQETQYF.

A single count supports this clone. The CDR3 nucleotides are TGTGCCAGCTCACCCTTAGAGTGGACTGAAGCTTTCTTT. Encoded protein: CASSPLEWTEAFF. This chain joins TRBV18 and TRBJ1-1; unclear D gene. Looked up from germline, CDR1 is KGHSH and CDR2 is LQKENI. The CDR3 is made up of 13 amino acids. Trimming cost V 3 bases and J 5 bases, with 10 bases left between them.

The V and J genes are TRBV7-2 and TRBJ2-7; D unresolved. CDR1 and CDR2 from the germline V gene are SGHTA and FQGNSA. The CDR3 totals 14 residues. The V gene lost 1 base and the J gene lost 2 bases, with 9 bases spanning the gap. CDR3 amino acids: CASSLVGVAYEQYF. The CDR3 region has the DNA TGTGCCAGCAGCTTAGTTGGGGTAGCCTACGAGCAGTACTTC.

The V call is TRBV11-2, the J call TRBJ2-2; D tentatively reads TRBD1 or TRBD2 (5 bases each). Trimming took 5 bases from V and 6 from J, leaving 16 bases between them. Looked up from germline, CDR1 is SGHAT and CDR2 is FQNNGV. This CDR3 has 15 residues. DNA of the CDR3: TGTGCCAGCAGCGCCGGCGGTCCGGGGCCCGGGGAGCTGTTTTTT. It yields the protein CASSAGGPGPGELFF.

The gene calls are TRBV7-2 and TRBJ2-1, with TRBD1 matching 8 bases. CDR3 length: 15 amino acids. V was clipped by 5 bases and J by 7 bases; unmatched bases: 10. Germline assignment: CDR1 SGHTA and CDR2 FQGNSA. The CDR3 DNA reads TGTGCCAGCAGCCAATTCCAGGGGGCGGTAAATGAGCAGTTCTTC. Its protein is CASSQFQGAVNEQFF.

The V call is TRBV7-3, the J call TRBJ1-2; TRBD1 is a possible D gene (5 bases). The CDR3 runs to 15 residues. CDR1 and CDR2 from the germline V gene are SGHTA and FQGTGA. The V and J ends lost 5 bases and 3 bases respectively, with 16 bases between them. The chain's CDR3 is CASSPPSGTDYGYTF. The DNA of the CDR3 is TGTGCCAGCAGCCCCCCTAGTGGGACGGACTATGGCTACACCTTC.

The chain couples TRBV6-6 to TRBJ2-7, with unresolved D. CDR1 and CDR2 from the germline V gene are MNHNY and SVGAGI (reference sequence). V was shortened by 6 bases and J by 2 bases, with 11 bases between the two germline ends. This CDR3 comprises 13 residues. The CDR3 sequence is CASSLINTYEQYF. As DNA, the CDR3 is TGTGCCAGCAGCCTCATAAATACCTACGAGCAGTACTTC.

As regards this clone: The junction and the germline gene differ at one end; a read error may be behind it. The chain combines TRBV7-7 with TRBJ2-5; no reliable D call. The V gene's germline CDR1 is SSHAT and CDR2 FNYEAQ (reference sequence). The CDR3 totals 14 residues. In DNA form, the CDR3 reads TGTGCTAGCAGCTTAGGTCCAAACCAAGAGACCCAGTACTTC. Its protein is CASSLGPNQETQYF. Complete variable domain (other parts from reference TRBV7-7 and TRBJ2-5): GAGVSQSPRYKVTKRGQDVTLRCDPISSHATLYWYQQALGQGPEFLTYFNYEAQPDKSGLPSDRFSAERPEGSISTLTIQRTEQRDSAMYRCASSLGPNQETQYFGPGTRLLVL.

This clone is a singleton in its sample. This sequence joins TRBV15 and TRBJ1-1; D remains ambiguous. The CDR3 runs 15 residues. Between the trimmed V and J ends, which lost 2 bases and 0 bases, there was a span of 10 bases. Germline-derived CDR1 and CDR2 are LNHNV and YYDKDF (reference sequence). CDR3 DNA sequence: TGTGCCACCAGCAGATCTTCATCGATGAACACTGAAGCTTTCTTT. Its translation is CATSRSSSMNTEAFF. The whole variable domain, filled in from reference TRBV15 and TRBJ1-1, reads DAMVIQNPRYQVTQFGKPVTLSCSQTLNHNVMYWYQQKSSQAPKLLFHYYDKDFNNEADTPDNFQSRRPNTSFCFLDIRSPGLGDTAMYLCATSRSSSMNTEAFFGQGTRLTVV.

The chain couples TRBV5-4 to TRBJ2-1; D gene ambiguous. Trimming took 1 base from V and 4 from J, leaving 12 bases between them. Germline CDR1 is SGHNT and CDR2 is YYREEE (reference sequence). The CDR3 length is 15 residues. The CDR3 DNA reads TGTGCCAGCAGCTTGTCCGGCGACGTATACAATGAGCAGTTCTTC. Encoded protein: CASSLSGDVYNEQFF. The complete variable domain, with remaining parts taken from reference TRBV5-4 and TRBJ2-1, reads ETGVTQSPTHLIKTRGQQVTLRCSSQSGHNTVSWYQQALGQGPQFIFQYYREEENGRGNFPPRFSGLQFPNYSSELNVNALELDDSALYLCASSLSGDVYNEQFFGPGTRLTVL.

Only a few counts were recorded for this clone. V is TRBV7-2 and J is TRBJ2-7; the D gene is possibly TRBD1 (6 bases). This CDR3 region has 15 residues. Germline CDR1 SGHTA, CDR2 FQGNSA. The ends were cut back, 5 bases at V and 4 bases at J, with 18 bases in the middle. The CDR3 sequence: CASSLTGFAMYEQYF. DNA of the CDR3: TGTGCCAGCAGCCTAACAGGGTTTGCTATGTACGAGCAGTACTTC.

The chain uses TRBV5-1 and TRBJ2-7; no definite D call. Germline V gene lookup returns CDR1 SGHRS and CDR2 YFSETQ. Trimming stripped 1 base from V and 5 bases from J, with 4 bases between. The CDR3 sequence is 11 residues long. The CDR3 loop is CASSLYNEQYF. CDR3 sequence (DNA): TGCGCCAGCAGCTTGTACAACGAGCAGTACTTC. Looking up the rest from reference TRBV5-1 and TRBJ2-7 gives the full variable domain: KAGVTQTPRYLIKTRGQQVTLSCSPISGHRSVSWYQQTPGQGLQFLFEYFSETQRNKGNFPGRFSGRQFSNSRSEMNVSTLELGDSALYLCASSLYNEQYFGPGTRLTVT.

This rearrangement joins TRBV10-3 to TRBJ2-7; 9 bases align to TRBD1. The germline CDR1 and CDR2 sequences are ENHRY and SYGVKD. CDR3 length: 14 residues. The trim removed 4 bases at V and 1 base at J, leaving 2 bases unmatched. CDR3 bases: TGTGCCATCAGTGTTGGGACAGGGTCCTACGAGCAGTACTTC. Encoded protein: CAISVGTGSYEQYF.

This chain joins TRBV6-5 and TRBJ2-6; no reliable D call. Between the trimmed V and J ends, which lost 7 bases and 3 bases, there was a span of 10 bases. This CDR3 contains 14 residues. The germline V gene has CDR1 MNHEY and CDR2 SVGAGI. The CDR3 here is CASTRVGGANVLTF. The CDR3 coding sequence is TGTGCCAGCACCCGAGTTGGTGGGGCCAACGTCCTGACTTTC.

The chain combines TRBV5-1 with TRBJ2-7, with a tentative D call TRBD1 (5 bases). The germline gives CDR1 SGHRS, CDR2 YFSETQ. V was trimmed by 3 bases and J by 0 bases, leaving 10 bases between them. The CDR3 length is 14 residues. The chain's CDR3 is CASSSGAYSYEQYF. CDR3 in DNA: TGCGCCAGCAGCTCTGGGGCCTACTCCTACGAGCAGTACTTC.

A word on this clone: One junction end disagrees with the germline gene, perhaps due to a read error. The V call is TRBV29-1, the J call TRBJ1-1, with TRBD1 matching 7 bases. Germline V gene lookup returns CDR1 SQVTM and CDR2 ANQGSEA. The CDR3 has 14 amino acids. The CDR3 is CSAESHRGNTEAFF. In DNA, the CDR3 is TGCAGCGCTGAATCTCACAGGGGGAACACTGAAGCTTTCTTT.

J is TRBJ2-2 and V is TRBV19; 9 bases are a match to TRBD1. The germline gives CDR1 LNHDA, CDR2 SQIVND (reference sequence). Losses at the gene ends were 6 bases for V and 5 bases for J; bases not matched to a gene: 19. This CDR3 has 19 residues. For the CDR3, the DNA is TGTGCCAGTAGACGATCCGGGACAGGGTTTTCGATGTATACCGGGGAGCTGTTTTTT. Amino acids: CASRRSGTGFSMYTGELFF.

Here the CDR3 DNA reads TGTGCCAGCAGTACCACGGGGGGGAATGAAAAACTGTTTTTT. The encoded protein is CASSTTGGNEKLFF. This chain connects TRBV9 to TRBJ1-4, with D perhaps matching TRBD1 (5 bases). The CDR3 has 14 residues. Germline V gives CDR1 SGDLS, CDR2 YYNGEE. V was pared by 5 bases and J by 5 bases, with 13 bases between.

V is TRBV7-6 and J is TRBJ1-1, with 7 bases matching TRBD1. The V gene end was trimmed by 5 bases and the J gene end by 1 base; junction bases not matched to a gene: 10. CDR1 and CDR2 from the germline V gene are SGHVS and FNYEAQ. There are 16 residues in the CDR3. CDR3 nucleotide sequence: TGTGCCAGCAGCGGCCGAGGGGGCTTGGAGAACACTGAAGCTTTCTTT. Protein product: CASSGRGGLENTEAFF.

This sequence joins TRBV5-6 and TRBJ2-5, with D possibly matching TRBD2 (6 bases). Germline values: CDR1 SGHDT, CDR2 YYEEEE. This CDR3 region has 14 residues. V shed 4 bases and J shed 7 bases, with 17 bases lying between them. The CDR3 DNA reads as TGTGCCAGCAGCCCCCGTCTAGAGGGAGGGACCCAGTACTTC. This sequence encodes CASSPRLEGGTQYF.

The rearrangement uses TRBV7-8 and TRBJ1-1, with D maybe TRBD1 (5 bases). Germline V lookup: CDR1 SGHVS, CDR2 FQNEAQ. CDR3 length equals 13 residues. The V end was cut by 9 bases, the J end by 1 base, with 12 bases between. DNA for the CDR3: TGTGCCAGTACTAACAGGAGGAACACTGAAGCTTTCTTT. Protein: CASTNRRNTEAFF.

The J gene is TRBJ2-2, the V gene TRBV5-5; 13 nucleotides align to TRBD2. This CDR3 has 17 amino acids. Germline trimming cut 3 bases from V and 4 bases from J; bases unmatched to any gene: 6. The germline V gene encodes CDR1 SGHKS and CDR2 YYEKEE (reference sequence). CDR3 DNA sequence: TGTGCCAGCAGCTCTCCCAGACTAGCGGGAGGCACCGGGGAGCTGTTTTTT. Protein sequence: CASSSPRLAGGTGELFF.

V and J are TRBV7-8 and TRBJ2-2, with D maybe TRBD2 (6 bases). This CDR3 is built from 15 residues. Looked up from germline, CDR1 is SGHVS and CDR2 is FQNEAQ. The V end was cut by 3 bases, the J end by 4 bases, with 12 bases between. In DNA form, the CDR3 reads TGTGCCAGCAGCTTTTTGGAGGGGACCACCGGGGAGCTGTTTTTT. Encoded protein: CASSFLEGTTGELFF.

The chain joins TRBV7-9 to TRBJ2-5; D gene ambiguous. From germline, CDR1 is SEHNR and CDR2 FQNEAQ (reference sequence). The CDR3 is 11 residues long. V lost 7 bases to trimming and J lost 7 bases, with 10 bases between them. The CDR3 sequence is CASTPSRTQYF. The DNA for the CDR3 is TGTGCCAGCACCCCCTCTCGGACCCAGTACTTC.